The next 21 T cell receptor beta chains were all read from a single sample in a study of shared clonotypes between healthy human individuals. Assay: immunoSEQ multiplex PCR; the TCRdb copy retains only in-frame clones and omits some. The sample lists around 1,900,000 clones, around 93% seen once, with about 1.7% in the top ten. The naive CD8 population came from CD45RO-negative cells selected for CCR7, without terminally differentiated effector memory CD45RA+ cells. Source material: naive CD8+ T cells from PBMCs. These receptors all stem from a man aged 18 to 35 in good health. Some clones in this sample may be carry-over from other donors' samples.

The chain joins TRBV9 to TRBJ2-7; 11 nucleotides agree with TRBD2. Trimming took 5 bases from V and 7 from J; bases not matched to a gene: 14. Looked up from germline, CDR1 is SGDLS and CDR2 is YYNGEE. The CDR3 spans 16 residues. In DNA form, the CDR3 reads TGTGCCAGCAGTGGGAACCACCTAGCGGGAGGCGGGGAGCAGTACTTC. Residues: CASSGNHLAGGGEQYF.

This sequence joins TRBV27 and TRBJ2-7, with TRBD1 as a possible D gene (6 bases). Germline V gene data show CDR1 as MNHEY and CDR2 as SMNVEV (reference sequence). CDR3 length: 15 residues. V lost 6 bases and J 6 bases, leaving 21 bases between the germline ends. The CDR3 DNA is TGTGCCAGCAGGTTTAACGACCAAACAGGGAGCGAGCAGTACTTC. Its translation is CASRFNDQTGSEQYF.

V is TRBV27 and J is TRBJ2-1; D call uncertain. Looked up from germline, CDR1 is MNHEY and CDR2 is SMNVEV (reference sequence). The CDR3 spans 16 residues. The ends were cut back, 0 bases at V and 5 bases at J, with 14 bases in the middle. The DNA of the CDR3 is TGTGCCAGCAGTTTATCGGCCTACCTCATCCACAATGAGCAGTTCTTC. It encodes CASSLSAYLIHNEQFF.

The genes are TRBV6-4 and TRBJ2-1; 9 nucleotides agree with TRBD1. CDR1 MRHNA and CDR2 SNTAGT come from the germline V gene. Trimming at V came to 6 bases and at J to 9 bases, leaving 6 bases not matched to a gene. This CDR3 spans 13 amino acids. CDR3 DNA: TGTGCCAGCAGCGGGGACAGGGAGAGTGAGCAGTTCTTC. Translated: CASSGDRESEQFF.

The table lists this clone with a count of one. V gene TRBV2 combines with J gene TRBJ2-1, with 7 bases matching TRBD1. This CDR3 is 16 amino acids long. Germline CDR1 and CDR2: SNHLY and FYNNEI. Losses at the gene ends were 0 bases for V and 7 bases for J; bases not matched to a gene: 9. CDR3 loop: CASSEADRRGTNEQFF. The CDR3 DNA follows: TGTGCCAGCAGTGAAGCTGATCGCAGGGGGACGAATGAGCAGTTCTTC.

This chain uses TRBV5-1 with TRBJ2-4, with 7 positions matching TRBD2. The V gene's germline CDR1 is SGHRS and CDR2 YFSETQ. V lost 2 bases and J lost 8; bases outside the gene matches: 7. This CDR3 has 14 amino acids. CDR3 sequence (DNA): TGCGCCAGCAGCTTCGGGCGGGAGTCGCACATTCAGTACTTC. Its translation is CASSFGRESHIQYF.

The V and J genes are TRBV28 and TRBJ2-2; 9 nucleotides agree with TRBD2. V dropped 6 bases and J dropped 6; count of bases not matched to a gene: 11. The CDR3 is 16 residues long. CDR1 MDHEN and CDR2 SYDVKM come from the germline V gene. The CDR3 protein is CASRPMWREGPGELFF. CDR3 DNA sequence: TGTGCCAGCAGGCCGATGTGGCGGGAGGGCCCCGGGGAGCTGTTTTTT.

This chain uses TRBV7-9 with TRBJ2-7; D is unclear. With 2 bases removed from V and 5 bases from J, the gap between germline ends came to 7 bases. This CDR3 has 12 amino acids. CDR1 SEHNR and CDR2 FQNEAQ come from the germline V gene (reference sequence). The CDR3: CASSLFRDEQYF. CDR3 coding DNA: TGTGCCAGCAGCTTATTTCGAGACGAGCAGTACTTC. Looking up the rest from reference TRBV7-9 and TRBJ2-7 gives the full variable domain: DTGVSQNPRHKITKRGQNVTFRCDPISEHNRLYWYRQTLGQGPEFLTYFQNEAQLEKSRLLSDRFSAERPKGSFSTLEIQRTEQGDSAMYLCASSLFRDEQYFGPGTRLTVT.

The chain employs TRBV6-1 and TRBJ1-5, with D hard to call. Germline V gene data show CDR1 as MNHNS and CDR2 as SASEGT. This CDR3 spans 11 amino acids. Trimming took 6 bases from V and 7 from J, leaving 7 bases between them. CDR3 sequence reads: CASRTGQPQHF. CDR3 in DNA: TGTGCCAGCAGGACTGGACAGCCCCAGCATTTT.

The V call is TRBV7-9, the J call TRBJ2-5; 10 positions match TRBD1. CDR1 is SEHNR and CDR2 is FQNEAQ in the germline V gene (reference sequence). The CDR3 is 17 residues long. V lost 5 bases and J lost 1; bases outside the gene matches: 10. The chain's CDR3 is CASSTTRQGATQETQYF. CDR3 sequence (DNA): TGTGCCAGCAGCACAACTCGACAGGGGGCTACCCAAGAGACCCAGTACTTC.

With regard to this clone: Different DNA sequences within this sample yield the same CDR3. The chain carries TRBV9 and TRBJ1-2; D not certain. Between the trimmed V and J ends, which lost 0 bases and 7 bases, there was a span of 7 bases. The CDR3 is 12 amino acids. Per germline, CDR1 SGDLS and CDR2 YYNGEE. CDR3 region: CASSVVGGGYTF. For the CDR3, the DNA is TGTGCCAGCAGCGTAGTCGGCGGTGGCTACACCTTC. Looking up the rest from reference TRBV9 and TRBJ1-2 gives the full variable domain: DSGVTQTPKHLITATGQRVTLRCSPRSGDLSVYWYQQSLDQGLQFLIQYYNGEERAKGNILERFSAQQFPDLHSELNLSSLELGDSALYFCASSVVGGGYTFGSGTRLTVV.

The rearrangement links TRBV7-2 to TRBJ2-7; 9 positions match TRBD2. Germline lookup yields CDR1 SGHTA and CDR2 FQGNSA. The CDR3 length is 15 residues. The ends lost 4 bases at V and 1 base at J; junction bases unmatched: 5. CDR3 region: CASSSRLAGSYEQYF. The DNA for the CDR3 is TGTGCCAGCAGCTCCAGGCTAGCGGGATCCTACGAGCAGTACTTC.

J is TRBJ2-7 and V is TRBV4-1, with D tentatively TRBD2 (6 bases). CDR1 and CDR2 from the germline V gene are MGHRA and YSYEKL. V was cut by 3 bases and J by 4 bases, with 16 bases left in between. The CDR3 extends over 15 amino acids. This CDR3 reads CASSQLGGAGYEQYF. The CDR3 DNA reads as TGCGCCAGCAGCCAGTTAGGAGGGGCAGGGTACGAGCAGTACTTC.

The V gene is TRBV7-8, the J gene TRBJ2-7; a possible D gene is TRBD1 (5 bases). The V end lost 5 bases, the J end lost 0 bases, and 20 bases lay between the germline ends. In germline, CDR1 is SGHVS, CDR2 FQNEAQ. This CDR3 is 17 amino acids long. The CDR3 sequence is CASSPFVDRGSSYEQYF. The CDR3, as DNA: TGTGCCAGCAGCCCATTTGTCGACAGAGGAAGCTCCTACGAGCAGTACTTC.

This rearrangement joins TRBV21-1 to TRBJ2-7; the listed D gene, TRBD2, was not tested against the DNA. TRBV21-1 is described as a pseudogene. The CDR3 loop spans 16 amino acids. DNA for the CDR3: TGTGCCAGCAGCAACGAGTTGACTAGTGTTATTTACGAGCAGTACTTC. This encodes CASSNELTSVIYEQYF.

The V and J genes are TRBV10-3 and TRBJ2-7; D may be TRBD1 or TRBD2 (5 bases each). The V end lost 2 bases, the J end lost 4 bases, and 15 bases lay between the germline ends. Germline lookup yields CDR1 ENHRY and CDR2 SYGVKD. The CDR3 extends over 15 amino acids. Here the CDR3 reads CAISEPAGTRYEQYF. The CDR3 region has the DNA TGTGCCATCAGTGAGCCGGCCGGGACGAGGTACGAGCAGTACTTC.

The chain has TRBV5-1 and TRBJ1-2; 7 nucleotides match TRBD1. Germline trimming cut 4 bases from V and 7 bases from J; bases unmatched to any gene: 7. Per germline, CDR1 SGHRS and CDR2 YFSETQ. This CDR3 spans 13 amino acids. Here the CDR3 reads CASSPGGGFGYTF. CDR3 nucleotides: TGCGCCAGCAGCCCGGGAGGGGGCTTTGGCTACACCTTC.

The genes are TRBV10-3 and TRBJ2-7; 7 nucleotides align to TRBD1. Germline CDR1 reads ENHRY; CDR2 reads SYGVKD. There are 13 residues in the CDR3. The ends lost 4 bases at V and 3 bases at J; junction bases unmatched: 3. The CDR3 DNA follows: TGTGCCATCAGTGGGACAGGCGTCTACGAGCAGTACTTC. It codes for CAISGTGVYEQYF.

About this clone: The identical CDR3 is also encoded by other nucleotide sequences in the sample. The chain has TRBV5-1 and TRBJ2-7, with 8 bases matching TRBD1. Germline V gene sequence: CDR1 SGHRS, CDR2 YFSETQ. V shed 2 bases and J 3 bases; nucleotides not matched to a gene: 4. This CDR3 has 14 amino acids. Written as DNA, the CDR3 is TGCGCCAGCAGCTTAGGACAGGGAGGCTACGAGCAGTACTTC. This codes for CASSLGQGGYEQYF.

The chain uses TRBV2 and TRBJ2-1, with 10 bases fitting TRBD2. Germline loops: CDR1 SNHLY, CDR2 FYNNEI. The V segment lost 4 bases and the J segment 4 bases; nucleotides outside the gene matches: 4. The CDR3 length is 15 residues. The CDR3 loop is CASSGTSGGYNEQFF. CDR3 in DNA: TGTGCCAGCAGTGGGACTAGCGGAGGATACAATGAGCAGTTCTTC.

This sequence joins TRBV27 and TRBJ1-5; 8 bases line up with TRBD1. V was clipped by 9 bases and J by 1 base; unmatched bases: 11. Germline CDR1 reads MNHEY; CDR2 reads SMNVEV (reference sequence). This CDR3 is 16 amino acids long. The CDR3 sequence is CASQQGASESNQPQHF. As DNA, the CDR3 is TGTGCCAGTCAGCAGGGGGCTTCGGAGAGCAATCAGCCCCAGCATTTT.